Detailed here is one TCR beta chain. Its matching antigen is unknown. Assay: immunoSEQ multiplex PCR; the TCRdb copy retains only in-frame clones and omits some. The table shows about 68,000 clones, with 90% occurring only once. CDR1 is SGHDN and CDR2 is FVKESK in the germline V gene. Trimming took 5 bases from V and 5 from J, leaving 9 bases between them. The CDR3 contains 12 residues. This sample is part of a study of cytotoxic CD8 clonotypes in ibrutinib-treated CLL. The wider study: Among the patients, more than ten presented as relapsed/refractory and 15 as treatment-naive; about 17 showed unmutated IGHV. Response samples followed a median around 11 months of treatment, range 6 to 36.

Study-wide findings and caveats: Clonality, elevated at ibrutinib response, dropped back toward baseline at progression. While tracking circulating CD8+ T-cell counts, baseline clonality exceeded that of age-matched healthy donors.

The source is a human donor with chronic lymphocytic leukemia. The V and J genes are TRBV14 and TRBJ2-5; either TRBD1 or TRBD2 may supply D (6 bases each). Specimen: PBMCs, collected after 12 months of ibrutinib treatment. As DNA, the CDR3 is TGTGCCAGCAGCGGAGGGGGGGAGACCCAGTACTTC. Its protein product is CASSGGGETQYF.